Below are 27 T cell receptor beta chains sequenced from a single sample in a study of T cell clones after liver transplantation. Produced via immunoSEQ multiplex PCR; TCRdb's table is partial and in-frame only. This sample has about 11,000 clones, with 70% to 75% found just once. The source was CD4+ T cells from blood, collected approximately 29 months after liver transplant. The source is a human patient who received a liver transplant. These T cells may partly come from the graft donor.

The table lists this clone with a count of one. The chain is built from TRBV7-6 and TRBJ1-3; D unresolved. V was shortened by 4 bases and J by 6 bases, with 16 bases between the two germline ends. CDR1 SGHVS and CDR2 FNYEAQ come from the germline V gene. There are 15 residues in the CDR3. CDR3 sequence reads: CASSSTDTFANTIYF. The CDR3 DNA sequence: TGTGCCAGCAGCTCGACTGACACCTTTGCAAACACCATATATTTT.

Concerning this clone: This sample also contains other DNA sequences that code for the same CDR3. V gene TRBV4-3 combines with J gene TRBJ1-1; the D is unclear. V was shortened by 1 base and J by 2 bases, with 5 bases between the two germline ends. This CDR3 is 13 amino acids long. CDR1 and CDR2 (germline): LGHNA, YSLEER. This CDR3 is CASSQAGNTEAFF. CDR3 in DNA: TGCGCCAGCAGCCAAGCAGGAAACACTGAAGCTTTCTTT.

The V and J genes are TRBV5-6 and TRBJ1-6, with TRBD1 matching 8 bases. Germline trimming cut 4 bases from V and 10 bases from J; bases unmatched to any gene: 16. CDR1 SGHDT and CDR2 YYEEEE come from the germline V gene. This CDR3 comprises 17 residues. Here the CDR3 reads CASSRDRITKGQSPLHF. CDR3 DNA: TGTGCCAGCAGCCGGGACAGGATAACTAAGGGGCAGTCACCCCTCCACTTT.

This chain uses TRBV15 with TRBJ2-2, with unresolved D. The CDR3 is 15 amino acids. The germline V gene has CDR1 LNHNV and CDR2 YYDKDF (reference sequence). The V gene lost 3 bases and the J gene lost 4 bases, with 12 bases spanning the gap. CDR3 region: CATSSSRVGTGELFF. In nucleotides, the CDR3 is TGTGCCACCAGCAGCTCTCGCGTTGGCACCGGGGAGCTGTTTTTT.

The CDR3 loop is CSGKGGTPDNEQFF. In nucleotides, the CDR3 is TGCAGCGGAAAGGGCGGGACACCAGACAATGAGCAGTTCTTC. The rearrangement uses TRBV29-1 and TRBJ2-1; D may correspond to TRBD1 or TRBD2 (6 bases each). Trimming took off 7 bases at V and 5 bases at J, with 18 bases between the two ends. Germline lookup yields CDR1 SQVTM and CDR2 ANQGSEA. The CDR3 sequence is 14 residues long.

The chain links TRBV18 to TRBJ1-1; tentatively, D is TRBD1 (5 bases). The CDR3 loop spans 15 amino acids. Trimming took off 6 bases at V and 1 base at J, with 15 bases between the two ends. Germline CDR1 and CDR2: KGHSH and LQKENI. The CDR3, as DNA: TGTGCCAGCTCGCCGCCGGGACTGACGAACACTGAAGCTTTCTTT. This encodes CASSPPGLTNTEAFF.

This chain joins TRBV5-5 and TRBJ2-6; the D is unclear. V lost 2 bases to trimming and J lost 9 bases, with 9 bases between them. From germline, CDR1 is SGHKS and CDR2 YYEKEE (reference sequence). The CDR3 totals 13 residues. The CDR3 loop reads CASSFEIFNVLTF. Written as DNA, the CDR3 is TGTGCCAGCAGCTTCGAGATTTTCAACGTCCTGACTTTC.

As for this clone: A much more abundant neighbour one base away suggests this may be a read error. This chain uses TRBV28 with TRBJ2-5, with a possible D match to TRBD2 (6 bases). The V end was cut by 3 bases, the J end by 0 bases, with 23 bases between. The length of the CDR3 is 19 residues. Germline V lookup: CDR1 MDHEN, CDR2 SYDVKM. The CDR3 DNA is TGTGCCAGCAGTTTCGGGATTGGGCGCGCGGGGACTTACCAAGAGACCCAGTACTTC. Its translation is CASSFGIGRAGTYQETQYF. The entire variable domain, with the rest obtained from reference TRBV28 and TRBJ2-5, is as follows: DVKVTQSSRYLVKRTGEKVFLECVQDMDHENMFWYRQDPGLGLRLIYFSYDVKMKEKGDIPEGYSVSREKKERFSLILESASTNQTSMYLCASSFGIGRAGTYQETQYFGPGTRLLVL.

CDR3 nucleotides: TGTGCCAGCAGCCAAGCCCCCCCTCCCTATTGGCAGCGGTCGTTCTACGAGCAGTACGTC. As protein: CASSQAPPPYWQRSFYEQYV. V and J are TRBV14 and TRBJ2-7; a possible D gene is TRBD2 (5 bases). Germline CDR1 and CDR2: SGHDN and FVKESK. There are 20 residues in the CDR3. V was shortened by 1 base and J by 3 bases, with 28 bases between the two germline ends.

The chain is built from TRBV7-2 and TRBJ1-5, with D unclear. The CDR3 extends over 16 amino acids. Trimming pared 2 bases from V and 7 bases from J, leaving 18 bases between. Germline-derived CDR1 and CDR2 are SGHTA and FQGNSA. CDR3 sequence (DNA): TGTGCCAGCAGCTTAACCGAGGCCCGCCTTGGACAGCCCCAGCATTTT. It is translated as CASSLTEARLGQPQHF.

V gene TRBV7-9 combines with J gene TRBJ2-7; TRBD1 or TRBD2 may be the D gene (5 bases each). The germline V and J ends were trimmed by 3 bases and 4 bases, with 10 bases remaining between them. Looked up from germline, CDR1 is SEHNR and CDR2 is FQNEAQ (reference sequence). This CDR3 has 13 amino acids. CDR3 protein: CASSFPGSYEQYV. The CDR3 DNA is TGTGCCAGCAGCTTTCCAGGGAGTTACGAGCAGTACGTC.

This chain connects TRBV4-1 to TRBJ2-2; 7 bases map to TRBD1. V shed 3 bases and J 0 bases; nucleotides not matched to a gene: 4. Germline V gene lookup returns CDR1 MGHRA and CDR2 YSYEKL. The CDR3 totals 16 residues. DNA for the CDR3: TGCGCCAGCAGCCACCACGGGACAGCGAACACCGGGGAGCTGTTTTTT. Its protein product is CASSHHGTANTGELFF.

This clone was detected only a few times. The chain is built from TRBV10-2 and TRBJ2-2, with D tentatively TRBD1 (5 bases). CDR1 is WSHSY and CDR2 is SAAADI in the germline V gene. Trimming cost V 3 bases and J 0 bases, with 11 bases left between them. This CDR3 has 16 amino acids. In nucleotides, the CDR3 is TGCGCCAGCAGTGACGTCAGGGTGGCGAACACCGGGGAGCTGTTTTTT. This gives the protein CASSDVRVANTGELFF.

This chain links TRBV5-1 with TRBJ1-5, with no clear D. V was clipped by 0 bases and J by 0 bases, with 4 bases between them. Germline V gene data show CDR1 as SGHRS and CDR2 as YFSETQ. CDR3 length: 14 residues. Here the CDR3 reads CASSLGYSNQPQHF. CDR3 nucleotide sequence: TGCGCCAGCAGCTTGGGGTATAGCAATCAGCCCCAGCATTTT.

The V gene is TRBV2, the J gene TRBJ2-1; 8 nucleotides line up with TRBD2. The germline gives CDR1 SNHLY, CDR2 FYNNEI. Trimming removed 6 bases from V and 8 bases from J; junction bases left unmatched: 12. The CDR3 is 15 amino acids. The CDR3 region is CASRPGLGRYDEQFF. CDR3 bases: TGTGCCAGCAGACCGGGACTAGGTCGATACGATGAGCAGTTCTTC.

Only one count was recorded for this clone. In DNA, the CDR3 is TGTGCCAGCAGCCATCCTCAGGGGGCGAACACCGGGGAGCTGTTTTTT. Protein: CASSHPQGANTGELFF. V usage is TRBV7-9 and J usage is TRBJ2-2; TRBD1 agrees at 7 bases. The CDR3 is made up of 16 amino acids. Germline assignment: CDR1 SEHNR and CDR2 FQNEAQ (reference sequence). Losses at the gene ends were 5 bases for V and 0 bases for J; bases not matched to a gene: 6.

V is TRBV4-1 and J is TRBJ1-1, with 10 positions matching TRBD1. The germline V gene encodes CDR1 MGHRA and CDR2 YSYEKL. Germline trimming cut 4 bases from V and 4 bases from J; bases unmatched to any gene: 12. CDR3 size: 17 residues. The CDR3: CASSLGQGGLMGTEAFF. CDR3 in DNA: TGCGCCAGCAGCCTAGGACAGGGGGGGTTAATGGGCACTGAAGCTTTCTTT.

CDR3 amino acids: CASSLSRGYLGGYTF. In nucleotides, the CDR3 is TGTGCCAGCAGTCTGTCCAGGGGGTATTTGGGCGGCTACACCTTC. The chain combines TRBV27 with TRBJ1-2, with 7 bases identical to TRBD1. CDR1 and CDR2 from the germline V gene are MNHEY and SMNVEV (reference sequence). The trim removed 5 bases at V and 8 bases at J, leaving 14 bases unmatched. This CDR3 is 15 amino acids long.

The chain joins TRBV19 to TRBJ2-2; D gene uncertain. The CDR3 extends over 13 amino acids. V was cut by 8 bases and J by 5 bases, with 12 bases left in between. Per the germline V gene, CDR1 is LNHDA and CDR2 is SQIVND (reference sequence). CDR3 region: CASPNGETGELFF. In DNA form, the CDR3 reads TGTGCCAGTCCAAATGGGGAAACCGGGGAGCTGTTTTTT.

This sequence joins TRBV7-2 and TRBJ2-7; the D is unclear. Germline V gene data show CDR1 as SGHTA and CDR2 as FQGNSA. V shed 3 bases and J shed 0 bases, with 6 bases lying between them. The CDR3 spans 13 residues. The CDR3 region has the DNA TGTGCCAGCAGCTTTGACCGCTCCTACGAGCAGTACTTC. Translated, it gives CASSFDRSYEQYF.

The chain combines TRBV7-6 with TRBJ1-1, with D possibly TRBD1 on 5 matching bases. Germline V CDR1 and CDR2: SGHVS, FNYEAQ. The CDR3 extends over 13 amino acids. Between the trimmed V and J ends, which lost 6 bases and 5 bases, there was a span of 13 bases. The CDR3 spells CASSSGLPTEAFF. The CDR3 nucleotides are TGTGCCAGCAGTTCGGGACTCCCAACTGAAGCTTTCTTT.

The rearrangement links TRBV19 to TRBJ2-1; no clear D. The germline V gene encodes CDR1 LNHDA and CDR2 SQIVND (reference sequence). The V end lost 3 bases, the J end lost 9 bases, and 9 bases lay between the germline ends. This CDR3 contains 12 residues. CDR3 in amino acids: CASSIGFSEQFF. The CDR3 DNA follows: TGTGCCAGTAGTATTGGGTTTTCTGAGCAGTTCTTC.

The chain uses TRBV6-5 and TRBJ1-5; D gene uncertain. The germline V gene encodes CDR1 MNHEY and CDR2 SVGAGI. The CDR3 spans 13 residues. V was clipped by 2 bases and J by 7 bases, with 9 bases between them. CDR3: CASSYLAGQPQHF. The CDR3 nucleotides read TGTGCCAGCAGTTACCTCGCGGGACAGCCCCAGCATTTT.

The chain uses TRBV27 and TRBJ2-7; 7 bases map to TRBD1. The CDR3 totals 14 residues. V gave up 0 bases and J gave up 3 bases; unmatched junction bases: 2. Germline loops: CDR1 MNHEY, CDR2 SMNVEV (reference sequence). The CDR3, as DNA: TGTGCCAGCAGTTTATCAGGGGGCGGCTACGAGCAGTACTTC. Translation gives CASSLSGGGYEQYF.

J is TRBJ1-4 and V is TRBV19, with D possibly matching TRBD1 (5 bases). From germline, CDR1 is LNHDA and CDR2 SQIVND (reference sequence). V shed 7 bases and J shed 0 bases, with 12 bases lying between them. The CDR3 runs 15 residues. The CDR3 DNA reads as TGTGCCAGTATCGGGGTGACAGCAACTAATGAAAAACTGTTTTTT. This translates into CASIGVTATNEKLFF.

This clone rates as medium-sized. This chain connects TRBV6-1 to TRBJ1-3; D is ambiguous. The V end lost 0 bases, the J end lost 0 bases, and 6 bases lay between the germline ends. Germline V lookup: CDR1 MNHNS, CDR2 SASEGT. The CDR3 sequence is 15 residues long. Here the CDR3 reads CASSEAPDSGNTIYF. CDR3 DNA: TGTGCCAGCAGTGAAGCGCCAGACTCTGGAAACACCATATATTTT.

This chain connects TRBV5-1 to TRBJ1-3; possibly TRBD1 for D (6 bases). This CDR3 has 19 amino acids. V shed 0 bases and J shed 4 bases, with 23 bases lying between them. Germline CDR1 SGHRS, CDR2 YFSETQ. Here the CDR3 reads CASSLGWNREGQSGNTIYF. The CDR3 region has the DNA TGCGCCAGCAGCTTGGGTTGGAACAGGGAGGGCCAAAGCGGAAACACCATATATTTT. The variable domain in full, completed from reference TRBV5-1 and TRBJ1-3, reads KAGVTQTPRYLIKTRGQQVTLSCSPISGHRSVSWYQQTPGQGLQFLFEYFSETQRNKGNFPGRFSGRQFSNSRSEMNVSTLELGDSALYLCASSLGWNREGQSGNTIYFGEGSWLTVV.